This entry lists 30 T cell receptor beta chains sequenced from one sample in a study of cytomegalovirus exposure and HLA in healthy donors. The PCR had 60 Vbeta and 13 Jbeta primers. TCRdb's copy holds only in-frame clones and misses some; the assay was immunoSEQ multiplex PCR. The sample carries approximately 220,000 clones, more than 65% recorded once. The sequencing input was PBMCs. These receptors all stem from a man aged 18-30 years in good health and CMV-seronegative.

The V call is TRBV18, the J call TRBJ2-2; a possible D gene is TRBD2 (5 bases). The germline V gene has CDR1 KGHSH and CDR2 LQKENI. The CDR3 runs 13 residues. Trimming pared 3 bases from V and 6 bases from J, leaving 8 bases between. CDR3 sequence reads: CASSPEGAGELFF. CDR3 coding DNA: TGTGCCAGCTCACCCGAGGGTGCCGGGGAGCTGTTTTTT.

The rearrangement uses TRBV4-1 and TRBJ2-2; weak D call: TRBD2 (6 bases). The CDR3 length is 15 residues. The germline V and J ends were trimmed by 2 bases and 3 bases, with 10 bases remaining between them. The germline CDR1 and CDR2 sequences are MGHRA and YSYEKL. CDR3 loop: CASSQTGTYTGELFF. CDR3 in DNA: TGCGCCAGCAGCCAAACCGGGACTTACACCGGGGAGCTGTTTTTT.

The chain links TRBV6-6 to TRBJ2-5; tentative D call: TRBD2 (5 bases). Matching the DNA end better, TRBJ2-7 makes the J call doubtful. The CDR3 consists of 14 residues. CDR1 is MNHNY, CDR2 SVGAGI, per germline (reference sequence). The CDR3 nucleotides are TGTGCCAGCATTATAGGAGGTGGATCCTACGAGCAGTACTTC. It codes for CASIIGGGSYEQYF.

The CDR3 nucleotides read TGCGCCAGCAGCTTGCGCGGGACTAGCGGTAGCACAGATACGCAGTATTTT. Encoded protein: CASSLRGTSGSTDTQYF. This rearrangement joins TRBV5-1 to TRBJ2-3; TRBD2 matches at 11 bases. CDR1 SGHRS and CDR2 YFSETQ come from the germline V gene. V was pared by 1 base and J by 0 bases, with 4 bases of the junction left unmatched. The CDR3 loop spans 17 amino acids.

The chain combines TRBV7-6 with TRBJ2-5; 7 positions agree with TRBD2. V lost 5 bases to trimming and J lost 4 bases; unmatched junction nucleotides: 4. The CDR3 loop spans 13 amino acids. Per germline, CDR1 SGHVS and CDR2 FNYEAQ. The CDR3 spells CASSPTGGETQYF. The CDR3 nucleotides read TGTGCCAGCAGCCCCACGGGGGGAGAGACCCAGTACTTC.

The gene calls are TRBV20-1 and TRBJ2-4, with a weak D call TRBD1 (5 bases). CDR1 DFQATT and CDR2 SNEGSKA come from the germline V gene (reference sequence). This CDR3 contains 11 residues. The V end was cut by 4 bases, the J end by 12 bases, with 13 bases between. As DNA, the CDR3 is TGCAGTGCTACCCCCAGGGTGTCTCAGTACTTC. This gives the protein CSATPRVSQYF.

J is TRBJ1-1 and V is TRBV27; 8 bases are a match to TRBD1. J was trimmed by 4 bases and V by 7 bases; bases with no gene match: 11. Germline V gene data show CDR1 as MNHEY and CDR2 as SMNVEV (reference sequence). The CDR3 loop spans 15 amino acids. The CDR3 is CASTNGAGGSTEAFF. The CDR3 DNA reads TGTGCCAGCACCAATGGCGCAGGGGGCAGCACTGAAGCTTTCTTT.

The genes are TRBV7-9 and TRBJ1-1; D gene unclear. Trimming took 3 bases from V and 2 from J, leaving 13 bases between them. Germline lookup yields CDR1 SEHNR and CDR2 FQNEAQ (reference sequence). The CDR3 contains 15 residues. The CDR3 here is CASSFKSQFNTEAFF. DNA of the CDR3: TGTGCCAGCAGCTTTAAAAGTCAGTTCAACACTGAAGCTTTCTTT.

V usage is TRBV18 and J usage is TRBJ1-1; the match to TRBD1 covers 9 bases. The CDR3 is 15 amino acids. Looked up from germline, CDR1 is KGHSH and CDR2 is LQKENI. With V trimmed by 6 bases and J by 4 bases, 9 bases remained unmatched. The CDR3 spells CASSPTRDRVTEAFF. CDR3 DNA: TGTGCCAGCTCCCCGACCCGGGACAGGGTCACTGAAGCTTTCTTT.

This rearrangement joins TRBV28 to TRBJ2-5; TRBD1 agrees at 9 bases. With V trimmed by 6 bases and J by 4 bases, 3 bases remained unmatched. The CDR3 is 13 residues long. CDR1 is MDHEN, CDR2 SYDVKM, per germline. CDR3 coding DNA: TGTGCCAGCAGGAGGGACAGGGCAGAGACCCAGTACTTC. This codes for CASRRDRAETQYF.

The V gene is TRBV27, the J gene TRBJ2-7, with TRBD2 matching 11 bases. Germline CDR1 reads MNHEY; CDR2 reads SMNVEV (reference sequence). The V gene end was trimmed by 4 bases and the J gene end by 4 bases; junction bases not matched to a gene: 6. The CDR3 is made up of 15 amino acids. The CDR3 bases are TGTGCCAGCAGTTCCCTGGCTAGCGGGAGGTACGAGCAGTACTTC. Translation gives CASSSLASGRYEQYF.

This clone came up a few times. The rearrangement joins TRBV9 to TRBJ2-1; 12 nucleotides align to TRBD2. Trimming at V came to 4 bases and at J to 4 bases, leaving 3 bases not matched to a gene. The length of the CDR3 is 15 residues. The germline gives CDR1 SGDLS, CDR2 YYNGEE. The CDR3, as DNA: TGTGCCAGCAGCACCGGGACTAGCGGGTACAATGAGCAGTTCTTC. Encoded protein: CASSTGTSGYNEQFF.

The chain joins TRBV19 to TRBJ2-1; D possibly corresponds to TRBD2 (6 bases). Trimming pared 1 base from V and 5 bases from J, leaving 12 bases between. Germline V gene lookup returns CDR1 LNHDA and CDR2 SQIVND (reference sequence). The CDR3 length is 15 residues. CDR3 in amino acids: CASSIGGGVHNEQFF. CDR3 nucleotides: TGTGCCAGTAGTATAGGGGGAGGTGTCCACAATGAGCAGTTCTTC.

The sample holds a few counts of this clone. The chain carries TRBV7-9 and TRBJ1-1; D might be TRBD1 (6 bases). CDR1 and CDR2 (germline): SEHNR, FQNEAQ (reference sequence). The V end was cut by 1 base, the J end by 6 bases, with 18 bases between. The CDR3 has 16 amino acids. The CDR3 here is CASSLVATGSTAEAFF. The CDR3 nucleotides read TGTGCCAGCAGCTTAGTAGCCACAGGGAGTACGGCTGAAGCTTTCTTT.

The CDR3 coding sequence is TGCGCCAGCAGCCAAGTTCCCATTTACTATGGCTACACCTTC. Translated, it gives CASSQVPIYYGYTF. The chain is built from TRBV4-1 and TRBJ1-2; D not resolved. The V end was cut by 1 base, the J end by 3 bases, with 9 bases between. Looked up from germline, CDR1 is MGHRA and CDR2 is YSYEKL. The CDR3 is 14 residues long.

The chain has TRBV11-1 and TRBJ1-6, with D perhaps matching TRBD1 (5 bases). This CDR3 spans 14 amino acids. V was trimmed by 6 bases and J by 7 bases, leaving 13 bases between them. Germline-derived CDR1 and CDR2 are SGHAT and FQDESV (reference sequence). In DNA, the CDR3 is TGTGCCAGCAGTTACCGGACACAGAATTCACCCCTCCACTTT. Protein product: CASSYRTQNSPLHF. The full variable domain, rest sourced from reference TRBV11-1 and TRBJ1-6, is EAEVAQSPRYKITEKSQAVAFWCDPISGHATLYWYRQILGQGPELLVQFQDESVVDDSQLPKDRFSAERLKGVDSTLKIQPAELGDSAMYLCASSYRTQNSPLHFGNGTRLTVT.

The sample holds a few counts of this clone. The rearrangement uses TRBV12-5 and TRBJ2-3; 11 bases map to TRBD2. The V segment lost 3 bases and the J segment 2 bases; nucleotides outside the gene matches: 4. The CDR3 is 16 residues long. Germline V lookup: CDR1 LGHNT, CDR2 FRNRAP. The CDR3 here is CASGLRLAGHTDTQYF. The CDR3 nucleotides read TGTGCTAGTGGTTTAAGACTAGCGGGACACACAGATACGCAGTATTTT.

Only a few counts were recorded for this clone. This chain uses TRBV7-9 with TRBJ1-5, with D unresolved. The CDR3 contains 16 residues. The germline V gene encodes CDR1 SEHNR and CDR2 FQNEAQ (reference sequence). V dropped 2 bases and J dropped 0 bases, with 11 bases sitting between them. This CDR3 reads CASSLPRPYSNQPQHF. CDR3 nucleotides: TGTGCCAGCAGCTTACCCAGGCCGTATAGCAATCAGCCCCAGCATTTT.

The table lists this clone with many counts. One junction end disagrees with the germline gene, perhaps due to a read error. The chain has TRBV5-1 and TRBJ2-7; 9 nucleotides align to TRBD1. The CDR3 runs 15 residues. Looked up from germline, CDR1 is SGHRS and CDR2 is YFSETQ. CDR3 coding DNA: TGCGCCAGCAGTTTGGGGACAGGGCATTCCTACGAGCAGTACTTC. Its protein product is CASSLGTGHSYEQYF.

The chain couples TRBV19 to TRBJ2-1; 12 bases are a match to TRBD2. This CDR3 is built from 14 residues. Germline-derived CDR1 and CDR2 are LNHDA and SQIVND (reference sequence). The V and J ends lost 6 bases and 3 bases, in that order; junction bases with no gene match: 0. The CDR3 reads CASRGLAGYNEQFF. The CDR3 DNA reads as TGTGCCAGTAGGGGACTAGCGGGCTACAATGAGCAGTTCTTC.

As for this clone: At one end, the junction sequence differs from germline, possibly due to a read error. The rearrangement joins TRBV7-9 to TRBJ2-1; tentatively, D is TRBD2 (5 bases). This CDR3 region has 15 residues. Germline CDR1 and CDR2: SEHNR and FQNEAQ (reference sequence). The CDR3 nucleotides are TGTTCCAGCAGCTTAGAGTCGGGGATTAACAATGAGCAGTTCTTC. This sequence encodes CSSSLESGINNEQFF.

The gene calls are TRBV28 and TRBJ2-7, with 7 bases that match TRBD1. The germline V gene has CDR1 MDHEN and CDR2 SYDVKM. Trimming removed 5 bases from V and 0 bases from J; junction bases left unmatched: 7. The CDR3 runs 15 residues. The DNA of the CDR3 is TGTGCCAGCAGTCTTTTCCGGGACAGCTCCTACGAGCAGTACTTC. Translated: CASSLFRDSSYEQYF.

In its sample, this clone was seen a few times. The CDR3 coding sequence is TGCGCCAGCAGCTTGCTCGGAGACTCTGGAAACACCATATATTTT. Its translation is CASSLLGDSGNTIYF. The rearrangement joins TRBV5-1 to TRBJ1-3, with D uncertain. This CDR3 region has 15 residues. CDR1 and CDR2 from the germline V gene are SGHRS and YFSETQ. Trimming stripped 1 base from V and 0 bases from J, with 8 bases between.

The rearrangement links TRBV10-2 to TRBJ2-1; the match to TRBD2 covers 9 bases. The CDR3 covers 15 residues. The V gene end was trimmed by 6 bases and the J gene end by 6 bases; junction bases not matched to a gene: 9. The germline gives CDR1 WSHSY, CDR2 SAAADI. DNA of the CDR3: TGCGCCAGCAGAAATAGCGGGAGACCGTTCAATGAGCAGTTCTTC. Protein sequence: CASRNSGRPFNEQFF.

This clone has only a few counts. CDR3 amino acids: CASSYSTPSYEQYF. The DNA of the CDR3 is TGTGCCAGCAGTTACTCGACTCCCAGCTACGAGCAGTACTTC. The chain combines TRBV6-5 with TRBJ2-5; the D is unclear. The better agreement between TRBJ2-7 and the DNA end casts doubt on the J call. The length of the CDR3 is 14 residues. In germline, CDR1 is MNHEY, CDR2 SVGAGI.

The V gene is TRBV7-3, the J gene TRBJ2-5, with a possible D match to TRBD2 (5 bases). Trimming shortened V by 2 bases and J by 7 bases, and 11 bases separated the two germline ends. This CDR3 region has 13 residues. The germline V gene encodes CDR1 SGHTA and CDR2 FQGTGA. Here the CDR3 DNA reads TGTGCCAGCAGCTTAGAGGGTCCGGGGACCCAGTACTTC. As protein: CASSLEGPGTQYF.

This clone appeared a few times. The chain carries TRBV10-3 and TRBJ2-2; 13 positions agree with TRBD2. The CDR3 sequence is 18 residues long. With 6 bases clipped from V and 2 bases from J, the junction kept 9 bases outside the gene matches. Germline V CDR1 and CDR2: ENHRY, SYGVKD. In nucleotides, the CDR3 is TGTGCCATCAGCCGGACTAGCGGGAGTAATTTAAACACCGGGGAGCTGTTTTTT. Amino acid sequence: CAISRTSGSNLNTGELFF.

In this sample, this clone turned up a few times. The V call is TRBV27, the J call TRBJ2-7, with D possibly matching TRBD1 (5 bases). The CDR3 has 16 amino acids. CDR1 and CDR2 (germline): MNHEY, SMNVEV (reference sequence). Trimming left V 5 bases short and J 3 bases short, with 20 bases between. CDR3 in DNA: TGTGCCAGCAGTCCCCTGGCGCAGGGAACGGGCTACGAGCAGTACTTC. It translates to CASSPLAQGTGYEQYF.

V usage is TRBV6-5 and J usage is TRBJ1-4; 8 nucleotides agree with TRBD1. Germline V gives CDR1 MNHEY, CDR2 SVGAGI. Germline trimming cut 5 bases from V and 7 bases from J; bases unmatched to any gene: 9. The CDR3 totals 15 residues. CDR3 protein: CASSKLQGGSEKLFF. CDR3 bases: TGTGCCAGCAGTAAGCTACAGGGGGGAAGTGAAAAACTGTTTTTT.

The chain uses TRBV7-2 and TRBJ2-5, with 9 bases fitting TRBD2. V shed 5 bases and J 4 bases; nucleotides not matched to a gene: 5. The CDR3 length is 14 residues. CDR1 and CDR2 from the germline V gene are SGHTA and FQGNSA. CDR3 bases: TGTGCCAGCAGCACTTATAGCGGGAGAGAGACCCAGTACTTC. Translation gives CASSTYSGRETQYF.